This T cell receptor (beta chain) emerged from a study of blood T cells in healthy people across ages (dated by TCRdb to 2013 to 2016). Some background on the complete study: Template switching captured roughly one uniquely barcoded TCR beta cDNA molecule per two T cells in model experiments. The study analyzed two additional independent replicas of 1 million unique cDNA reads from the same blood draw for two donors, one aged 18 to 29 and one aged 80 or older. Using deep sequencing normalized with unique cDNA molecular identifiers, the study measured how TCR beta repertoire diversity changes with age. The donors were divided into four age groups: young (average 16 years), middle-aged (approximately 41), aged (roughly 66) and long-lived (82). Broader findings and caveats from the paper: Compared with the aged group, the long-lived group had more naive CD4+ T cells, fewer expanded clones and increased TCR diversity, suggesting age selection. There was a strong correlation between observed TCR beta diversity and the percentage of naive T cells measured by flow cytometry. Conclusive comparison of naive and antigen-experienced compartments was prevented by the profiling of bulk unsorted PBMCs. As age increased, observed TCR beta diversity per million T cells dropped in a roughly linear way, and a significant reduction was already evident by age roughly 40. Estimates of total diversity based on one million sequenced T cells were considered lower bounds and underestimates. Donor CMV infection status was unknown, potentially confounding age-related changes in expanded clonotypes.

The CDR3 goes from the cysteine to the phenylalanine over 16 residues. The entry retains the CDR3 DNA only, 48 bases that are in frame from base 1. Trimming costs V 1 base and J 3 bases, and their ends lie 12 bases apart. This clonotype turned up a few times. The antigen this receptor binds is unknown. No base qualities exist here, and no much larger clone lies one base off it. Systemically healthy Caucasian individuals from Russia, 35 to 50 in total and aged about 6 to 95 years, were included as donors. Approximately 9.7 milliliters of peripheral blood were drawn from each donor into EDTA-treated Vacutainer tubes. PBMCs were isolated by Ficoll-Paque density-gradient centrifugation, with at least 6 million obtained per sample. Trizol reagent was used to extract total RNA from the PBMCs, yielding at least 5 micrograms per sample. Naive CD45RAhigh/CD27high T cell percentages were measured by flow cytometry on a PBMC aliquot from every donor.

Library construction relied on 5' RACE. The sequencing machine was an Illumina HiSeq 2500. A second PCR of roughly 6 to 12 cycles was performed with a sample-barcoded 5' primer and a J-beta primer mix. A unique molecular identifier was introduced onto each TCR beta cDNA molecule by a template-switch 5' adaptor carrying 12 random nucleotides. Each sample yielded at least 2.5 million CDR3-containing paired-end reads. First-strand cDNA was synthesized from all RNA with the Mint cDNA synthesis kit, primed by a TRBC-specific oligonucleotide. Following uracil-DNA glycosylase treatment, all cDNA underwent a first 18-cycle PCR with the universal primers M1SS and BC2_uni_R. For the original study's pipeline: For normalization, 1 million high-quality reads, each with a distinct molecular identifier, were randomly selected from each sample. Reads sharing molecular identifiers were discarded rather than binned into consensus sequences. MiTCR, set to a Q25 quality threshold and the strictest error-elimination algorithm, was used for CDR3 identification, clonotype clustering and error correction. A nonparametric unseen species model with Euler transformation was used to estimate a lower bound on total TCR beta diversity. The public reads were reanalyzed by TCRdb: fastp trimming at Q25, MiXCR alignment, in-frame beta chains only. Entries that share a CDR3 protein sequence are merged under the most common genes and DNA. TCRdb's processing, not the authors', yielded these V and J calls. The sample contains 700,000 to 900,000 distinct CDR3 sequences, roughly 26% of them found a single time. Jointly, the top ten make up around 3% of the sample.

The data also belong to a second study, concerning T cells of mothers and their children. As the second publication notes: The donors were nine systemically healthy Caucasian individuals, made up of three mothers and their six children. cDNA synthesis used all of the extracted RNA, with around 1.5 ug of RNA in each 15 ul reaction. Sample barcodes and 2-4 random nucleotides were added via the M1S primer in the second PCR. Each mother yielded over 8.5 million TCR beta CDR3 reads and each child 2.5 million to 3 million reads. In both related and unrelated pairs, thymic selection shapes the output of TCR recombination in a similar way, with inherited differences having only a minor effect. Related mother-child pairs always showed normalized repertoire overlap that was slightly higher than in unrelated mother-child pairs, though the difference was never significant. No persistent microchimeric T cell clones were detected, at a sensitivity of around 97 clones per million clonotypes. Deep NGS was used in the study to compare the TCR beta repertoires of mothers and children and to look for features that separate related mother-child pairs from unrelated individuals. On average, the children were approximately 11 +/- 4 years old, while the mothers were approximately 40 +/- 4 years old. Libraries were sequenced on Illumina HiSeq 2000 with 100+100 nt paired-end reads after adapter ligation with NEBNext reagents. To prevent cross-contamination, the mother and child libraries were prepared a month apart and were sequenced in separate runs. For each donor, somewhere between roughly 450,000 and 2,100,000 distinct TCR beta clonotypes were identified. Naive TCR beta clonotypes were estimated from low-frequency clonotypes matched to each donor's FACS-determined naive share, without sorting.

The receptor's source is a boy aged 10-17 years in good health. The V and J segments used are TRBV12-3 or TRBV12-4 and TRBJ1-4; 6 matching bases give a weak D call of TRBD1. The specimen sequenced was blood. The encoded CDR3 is CASSLVGGVANEKLFF. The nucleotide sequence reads TGTGCCAGCAGTTTAGTAGGGGGGGTGGCTAATGAAAAACTGTTTTTT.